The rows below give T cell receptor beta chains drawn from one sample of a study of blood T cell repertoires in COVID-19. Clones were sequenced by immunoSEQ multiplex PCR, and TCRdb holds only the in-frame ones, with some missing. The sample carries 170,000 or so clones, approximately 78% recorded once. Sequenced: PBMCs or T cells enriched from blood (not recorded which). The source is a woman between 50 and 59 years old who had recovered from COVID-19. Each CDR3 is given with its conserved first and last residue. D genes are given only for firm matches. Only some rows state a clone size, as once, few, many or a class for expanded clones.

clone_size	d_call	v_call	j_call	cdr3_nt	cdr3_aa
-	TRBD1	TRBV19	TRBJ2-1	TGTGCCAGTACGGGGAGGGGACAGGGCGAAAGGCAGTTCTTC	CASTGRGQGERQFF
-	-	TRBV24-1	TRBJ1-3	TGTGCCACCAGTGATGCGGGGGACATTCAAAACACCATATATTTT	CATSDAGDIQNTIYF
-	-	TRBV4-3	TRBJ2-7	TGCGCCAGCAGCCAAGAGAGGAACGGCCCGCCCTACGAGCAGTACTTC	CASSQERNGPPYEQYF
-	-	TRBV6-5	TRBJ1-6	TGTGCCAGCAGTCCCGGGACTGCCTGGTCACCCCTCCACTTT	CASSPGTAWSPLHF
-	TRBD1	TRBV5-1	TRBJ2-7	TGCGCCAGCAGCTATAAAATCGGACAGGGGAAGTACGAGCAGTACTTC	CASSYKIGQGKYEQYF
-	TRBD1	TRBV9	TRBJ2-1	TGTGCCAGCAGCGACCTAGGGGGACAGGGGGTGGATGAGCAGTTCTTC	CASSDLGGQGVDEQFF
-	-	TRBV7-8	TRBJ1-2	TGTGCCAGCAGCTTAGGACGGGATCAGCCTATCTATGGCTACACCTTC	CASSLGRDQPIYGYTF
-	TRBD2	TRBV27	TRBJ2-1	TGTGCCAGCAGTACGTTGACTAGCGCCAATGAGCAGTTCTTC	CASSTLTSANEQFF
-	-	TRBV3-1/TRBV3-2	TRBJ2-7	TGTGCCAGCAGCCACCTAAACGAGCAGTACTTC	CASSHLNEQYF
-	-	TRBV12-5	TRBJ1-3	TGTGCTAGTGGTTTGGTACTGTCAGGGGAGTCCGGAAACACCATATATTTT	CASGLVLSGESGNTIYF
once	-	TRBV10-3	TRBJ1-2	TGTGCCATCAGGGATCAGGTTAACTATGGCTACACCTTC	CAIRDQVNYGYTF
-	-	TRBV9	TRBJ1-5	TGTGCCAGCAGCCCTGGGGCATATGGGGATCAGCCCCAGCATTTT	CASSPGAYGDQPQHF
-	TRBD1	TRBV5-4	TRBJ2-3	TGTGCCAGCAGCGAACCCCCGGGACAGGGGACAGATACGCAGTATTTT	CASSEPPGQGTDTQYF
once	TRBD2	TRBV4-2	TRBJ2-4	TGTGCCAGCAGCCACAGCTCCGGGACTAGCGGCACTACCGGGGCCAAAAACATTCAGTACTTC	CASSHSSGTSGTTGAKNIQYF
-	TRBD1	TRBV6-4	TRBJ2-2	TGTGCCAGCTCGGGACAGGCGAACACCGGGGAGCTGTTTTTT	CASSGQANTGELFF
few	TRBD1	TRBV5-1	TRBJ1-1	TGCGCCAGCAGCGGTCTACAGGGGGAGGCCGCTGAAGCTTTCTTT	CASSGLQGEAAEAFF
-	-	TRBV28	TRBJ1-6	TGTGCCAGCTACCCCGGACAGCCAGGTTCACCCCTCCACTTT	CASYPGQPGSPLHF
few	-	TRBV7-9	TRBJ2-1	TGTGCCAGCAGCTTAGACGCTAGCTTCGATGAGCAGTTCTTC	CASSLDASFDEQFF
-	-	TRBV7-5	TRBJ2-7	TGTGCCAGAAGCGCGGGACAGGGGTCGGGAGAGCAGTACTTC	CARSAGQGSGEQYF
-	-	TRBV11-3	TRBJ2-3	TGTGCCAGCAGCTTAGGGCGGGGACCAGATACGCAGTATTTT	CASSLGRGPDTQYF
-	-	TRBV3-1/TRBV3-2	TRBJ2-5	TGTGCCAGCAGCCCTAATACGGGAGTAGGCGGAGAGACCCAGTACTTC	CASSPNTGVGGETQYF
few	-	TRBV5-5	TRBJ1-2	TGTGCCAGCAGCTTGGACAGGGCCGGCACCTTC	CASSLDRAGTF
-	-	TRBV30	TRBJ2-7	TGTGCCTGGAATTGGGGGCTCCTGTACGAGCAGTACTTC	CAWNWGLLYEQYF
-	TRBD2	TRBV19	TRBJ2-1	TGTGCCAGTAGTATGGCTAGCGGGAGTTTTGGGCAGTTCTTC	CASSMASGSFGQFF
-	-	TRBV19	TRBJ2-7	TGTGCCAGTAGTATTACAGGGTACTCCTACGAGCAGTACTTC	CASSITGYSYEQYF
once	TRBD2	TRBV5-4	TRBJ2-1	TGTGCCAGCAGCTTGGGAGCGGGAGAGCTCGAGTCGGTCTTC	CASSLGAGELESVF
-	TRBD2	TRBV28	TRBJ2-7	TGTGCCAGCAGTTTCAGGGGCGGTCCCCTAGCGGGGCCCTACGAGCAGTACTTC	CASSFRGGPLAGPYEQYF
-	TRBD1	TRBV18	TRBJ1-5	TGTGCCAGCTCACCCCTGGGGGGACAGAGGGACGGGCCCCAGCATTTT	CASSPLGGQRDGPQHF
once	-	TRBV28	TRBJ1-2	TGTGCCAGCGGGGGTCTAGGACAGCTCTATGGCTACACCTTC	CASGGLGQLYGYTF